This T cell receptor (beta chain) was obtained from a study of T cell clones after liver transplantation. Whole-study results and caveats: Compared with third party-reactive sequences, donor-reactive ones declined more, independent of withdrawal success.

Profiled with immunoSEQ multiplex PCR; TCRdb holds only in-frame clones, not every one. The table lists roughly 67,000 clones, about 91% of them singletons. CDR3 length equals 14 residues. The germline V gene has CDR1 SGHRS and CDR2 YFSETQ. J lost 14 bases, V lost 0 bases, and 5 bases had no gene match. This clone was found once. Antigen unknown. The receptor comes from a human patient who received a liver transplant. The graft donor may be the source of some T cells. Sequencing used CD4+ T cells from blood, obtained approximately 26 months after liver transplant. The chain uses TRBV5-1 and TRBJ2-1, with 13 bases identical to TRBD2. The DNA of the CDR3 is TGCGCCAGCAGCTTGGGACTAGCGGGAGGCACAAAGTTCTTC. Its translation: CASSLGLAGGTKFF.